A selection of T cell receptor beta chains follows, all from one sample in a study of graft-versus-host responses after intestinal transplantation. Antigen specificity for these receptors is unknown. TCRdb keeps only in-frame clones here, not all; method: immunoSEQ multiplex PCR. The repertoire consists of 78,000 or so clones, with around 86% occurring once and the leading ten covering under 9.5%. Sequenced material: unstimulated CD8+ T cells sorted from spleen or lymph node cells, taken before transplant. These receptors were taken from a human donor who was the organ donor for an intestinal transplant. Both conserved end residues are part of each CDR3. A D gene is named only where the DNA matches it firmly. Clone size appears in some rows only: once, few, many, or a class for an expanded clone.

cdr3_nt,cdr3_aa,d_call,clone_size,j_call,v_call
TGTGCCTGGAGTCGTGGGGGGGGAACCGGGGAGCTGTTTTTT,CAWSRGGGTGELFF,TRBD2,NA,TRBJ2-2,TRBV30
TGCGCCAGCAGCCCGCGGACAGGGGCACGTGAAAAACTGTTTTTT,CASSPRTGAREKLFF,TRBD1,few,TRBJ1-4,TRBV5-1
TGCGCCAGCAGCTTGGGCAGGGAAGGCTCACCCCTCCACTTT,CASSLGREGSPLHF,NA,NA,TRBJ1-6,TRBV5-1
TGTGCCAGCAGCTTCTGGGATCAGCCCCAGCATTTT,CASSFWDQPQHF,NA,once,TRBJ1-5,TRBV7-9
TGTGCCAGCAGTTACCCCGACAGGGGCCCTTCCTACGAGCAGTACTTC,CASSYPDRGPSYEQYF,TRBD1,once,TRBJ2-7,TRBV6-5
TGTGCCAGCATGGGGAACAGGGAAGGCGAGCAGTACTTC,CASMGNREGEQYF,NA,NA,TRBJ2-7,TRBV2
TGTGCCAGCAGCTTGGAGGCTCCGGGGAGGGTCGAAAAACTGTTTTTT,CASSLEAPGRVEKLFF,NA,NA,TRBJ1-4,TRBV5-4
TGTGCCAGCGGGGAGGAAGGAGAAGCTTTCTTT,CASGEEGEAFF,NA,NA,TRBJ1-1,TRBV9
TGTGCCAGCACCTTTAGCCTAACAGGGGCCTCAAGCTCCTACGAGCAGTACTTC,CASTFSLTGASSSYEQYF,TRBD1,NA,TRBJ2-7,TRBV28
TGTGCCAGCAGCTTGGACACAGGGAGAGAAAAACTGTTTTTT,CASSLDTGREKLFF,NA,NA,TRBJ1-4,TRBV5-4
TGCGCCAGCAGCCAGGAAGGAAGGGCCCTCTTC,CASSQEGRALF,NA,NA,TRBJ2-1,TRBV4-1
TGTGCCAGCAGCGCGACAGGGCCCTACGAGCAGTACTTC,CASSATGPYEQYF,TRBD1,once,TRBJ2-7,TRBV7-8
TGTGCCAGCAGTGGGGGACGGATGAACACTGAAGCTTTCTTT,CASSGGRMNTEAFF,NA,NA,TRBJ1-1,TRBV6-1
TGTGCCAGCAGTCCCCTACGACAGGGACTGCTGGGTATCAACACTGAAGCTTTCTTT,CASSPLRQGLLGINTEAFF,TRBD1,NA,TRBJ1-1,TRBV27
TGCGCCAGCCGAGCCACTCTGGCAGGTAGAATGGAGACCCAGTACTTC,CASRATLAGRMETQYF,NA,NA,TRBJ2-5,TRBV4-1
TGTGCCAGCAGTGACGAAGGACTAGCGGGGCTCTTATCCTACGAGCAGTACTTC,CASSDEGLAGLLSYEQYF,TRBD2,once,TRBJ2-7,TRBV2
TGTGCCAGCGGTGTCAGGACGAGCCATGAGCAGTTCTTC,CASGVRTSHEQFF,NA,NA,TRBJ2-1,TRBV7-9
TGTGCCATCAGGGATGGGACATCCGGGGAGCTGTTTTTT,CAIRDGTSGELFF,NA,NA,TRBJ2-2,TRBV10-3
TGTGCCAGCAGCTTGGCCCCAGAGGACGTCGACTATGGCTACACCTTC,CASSLAPEDVDYGYTF,NA,NA,TRBJ1-2,TRBV5-8
TGTGCCAGCAGCTTAGTAGGCTCTATGGTCAACTACTATGGCTACACCTTC,CASSLVGSMVNYYGYTF,NA,NA,TRBJ1-2,TRBV7-9
TGTGCCAGCACCCCAGGGCACGGACAGGGAGATCCCCCGCTCCAGCCCCAGCATTTT,CASTPGHGQGDPPLQPQHF,TRBD1,NA,TRBJ1-5,TRBV5-4
TGCGCCAGCGATCTAACAGGGGCAGGCGTAAAGACCCAGTACTTC,CASDLTGAGVKTQYF,TRBD1,NA,TRBJ2-5,TRBV5-1
TGTGCCAGCAGTCCTCGGGGAGACGACTATGGCTACACCTTC,CASSPRGDDYGYTF,NA,NA,TRBJ1-2,TRBV6-5
TGCGCCAGCAGGAGGGGCGCAGATACGCAGTATTTT,CASRRGADTQYF,NA,NA,TRBJ2-3,TRBV5-1
TGTGCAGTAGAACAAAACACCGGGGAGCTGTTTTTT,CAVEQNTGELFF,NA,NA,TRBJ2-2,TRBV7-9
TGTGCCAGCAGTGAATCGCACACACTGGTCTCAGATACGCAGTATTTT,CASSESHTLVSDTQYF,NA,NA,TRBJ2-3,TRBV25-1
TGCGCCAGCAGAATTACAGGGGAATTCAGCACAGATACGCAGTATTTT,CASRITGEFSTDTQYF,TRBD1,NA,TRBJ2-3,TRBV5-1
TGTGCCAGCAGTTCAGGGGACTACGAGCAGTACTTC,CASSSGDYEQYF,NA,once,TRBJ2-7,TRBV28
TGTGCCAGCAGTTTACGGGGAGGCTATGGCTACACCTTC,CASSLRGGYGYTF,NA,NA,TRBJ1-2,TRBV27
TGCGCCAGCAGTGAGTCGAGGGAGTGGGATACGCAGTATTTT,CASSESREWDTQYF,NA,NA,TRBJ2-3,TRBV10-2
TGTGCCAGTAGTATGACTAGCGGGGGTGCCAATGAGCAGTTCTTC,CASSMTSGGANEQFF,TRBD2,NA,TRBJ2-1,TRBV19
TGTGCCAGCAGCTACCCGAGCGGGTCCTACGAGCAGTACTTC,CASSYPSGSYEQYF,NA,NA,TRBJ2-7,TRBV28
TGCAGCGTTGTCATGCAGTTCTATGGCTACACCTTC,CSVVMQFYGYTF,NA,NA,TRBJ1-2,TRBV29-1
TGTGCCAGTAGTATCCGGGCTCCGGGCCAAAAACTGTTTTTT,CASSIRAPGQKLFF,NA,NA,TRBJ1-4,TRBV19
TGTGCCAGCTCACCGATAGCAAACACAGACTATGGCTACACCTTC,CASSPIANTDYGYTF,NA,NA,TRBJ1-2,TRBV18
TGTGCCAGCAGCTATAGCGGGGGGTCCTCCTACGAGCAGTACTTC,CASSYSGGSSYEQYF,TRBD2,NA,TRBJ2-7,TRBV11-2
TGCGCCAGCAGCTTGGGGGACAGGGCCTACACTGAAGCTTTCTTT,CASSLGDRAYTEAFF,TRBD1,NA,TRBJ1-1,TRBV5-1
TGTGCCAGCAGCCCGGACCGGCGCGGTGGCCCCCAGCATTTT,CASSPDRRGGPQHF,NA,NA,TRBJ1-5,TRBV28
TGTGCCAGCAGTCCAATGACAGGGCTCAATCAGCCCCAGCATTTT,CASSPMTGLNQPQHF,TRBD1,few,TRBJ1-5,TRBV27
TGTGCCAGCAGCCCCCGGACAGGGTTGGACAATGAGCAGTTCTTC,CASSPRTGLDNEQFF,TRBD1,NA,TRBJ2-1,TRBV7-7
TGTGCCAGCAGCTTCGAGGGGGGCGGATGGGAGACCCAGTACTTC,CASSFEGGGWETQYF,NA,NA,TRBJ2-5,TRBV5-4
TGTGCCAGCAGCTTAGGAACTACTGAAGCTTTCTTT,CASSLGTTEAFF,NA,once,TRBJ1-1,TRBV11-2
TGTGCCACCAGCAGAGATAGCGGGGGGGCCGAGACCCAGTACTTC,CATSRDSGGAETQYF,TRBD2,few,TRBJ2-5,TRBV15
TGTGCCAGTAGTATAGTAGCGGGGGGTGGGAATGAGCAGTTCTTC,CASSIVAGGGNEQFF,TRBD2,NA,TRBJ2-1,TRBV19
TGTGCCAGCAGTTCGACCGTCGGGCAGTTCTTC,CASSSTVGQFF,NA,NA,TRBJ2-1,TRBV27
TGTGCCAGCAGCCTAACAGGGGGCTCGGCGCCCCAGCATTTT,CASSLTGGSAPQHF,TRBD1,NA,TRBJ1-5,TRBV7-3
TGTGCCAGCAGTACACCTCCCCCAGGGGTGTTC,CASSTPPPGVF,NA,NA,TRBJ2-7,TRBV6-5
TGTGCCAGCAGCCCCCCCTATACGGATACGCAGTATTTT,CASSPPYTDTQYF,NA,once,TRBJ2-3,TRBV11-2
TGTGCCAGCAACCGACAGGGTTTAGAAGATACGCAGTATTTT,CASNRQGLEDTQYF,TRBD1,NA,TRBJ2-3,TRBV7-2
TGTGCCACCGGGGCTCCTGGACATACTGGGGAGCTGTTTTTT,CATGAPGHTGELFF,NA,NA,TRBJ2-2,TRBV6-5
TGTGCCAGCAGTGACCCGGGGGAAAGTCAGTATGGCTACACCTTC,CASSDPGESQYGYTF,NA,NA,TRBJ1-2,TRBV6-4
TGCGCCAGCAGCCAAACTGTCGGGAACGCAGGGCTACACTTC,CASSQTVGNAGLHF,NA,NA,TRBJ2-7,TRBV4-1
TGTGCCAGCAGTCTTACCCTGAACACTGAAGCTTTCTTT,CASSLTLNTEAFF,NA,once,TRBJ1-1,TRBV2
TGTGCCAGCAGTTACCGGGACTACAATGAGCAGTTCTTC,CASSYRDYNEQFF,NA,few,TRBJ2-1,TRBV6-8
TGTGCCAGCAGCCCGGGACAGGGAAGAAGTGGCTACACCTTC,CASSPGQGRSGYTF,TRBD1,NA,TRBJ1-2,TRBV27
TGTGCCACCTCGTATGGGACAGGCTCTAACTATGGCTACACCTTC,CATSYGTGSNYGYTF,TRBD1,NA,TRBJ1-2,TRBV15
TGTGCCAGCAGCAACCTGGACAGGGTTCGGGGTCCTTGGGAGCAGTACTTC,CASSNLDRVRGPWEQYF,TRBD1,NA,TRBJ2-7,TRBV5-6
TGCGCCAGCAGCCAGGACAGGGGTAACACTGAAGCTTTCTTT,CASSQDRGNTEAFF,TRBD1,NA,TRBJ1-1,TRBV4-1
TGCAGCGTTGCTGAGGACGGAATCCTTATGGGCTACACCTTC,CSVAEDGILMGYTF,NA,NA,TRBJ1-2,TRBV29-1
TGTGCCACCAGCAGAGATCGGGACTGGCCTCTCCAGCATTTT,CATSRDRDWPLQHF,NA,NA,TRBJ1-5,TRBV15